Listed below are T cell receptor beta chains from one sample, sequenced in a study of cytomegalovirus exposure and HLA in healthy donors. Generated by immunoSEQ multiplex PCR, the TCRdb table keeps only in-frame clones and is missing some. The sample lists about 160,000 clones; approximately 72% were seen once. The sequencing input was PBMCs. These receptors all come from a man aged 45-65 years in good health and CMV-seronegative. The CDR3 runs from the conserved cysteine through the conserved F or W. The order of the fields is V gene, clone size, CDR3 length, D gene, J gene, CDR3 DNA, CDR3 protein. The D gene is left open where the match is weak. Some rows mark clone size as missing; the rest say once, few, many or name a class of expanded clone.

V gene: TRBV6-1; clone size: .; CDR3 length: 15; D gene: .; J gene: TRBJ2-1; CDR3 DNA: TGTGCCAGCAGCGACAGCCAGCTTTTTTACAATGAGCAGTTCTTC; CDR3 protein: CASSDSQLFYNEQFF
V gene: TRBV4-3; clone size: few; CDR3 length: 16; D gene: .; J gene: TRBJ2-2; CDR3 DNA: TGCGCCAGCAGCCAAATGGGGCGAAAATGGTCCGGGGAGCTGTTTTTT; CDR3 protein: CASSQMGRKWSGELFF
V gene: TRBV2; clone size: .; CDR3 length: 12; D gene: .; J gene: TRBJ2-7; CDR3 DNA: TGTGCCAGCAGTGAAGCATCCTACGAGCAGTACTTC; CDR3 protein: CASSEASYEQYF
V gene: TRBV5-1; clone size: .; CDR3 length: 14; D gene: TRBD1; J gene: TRBJ1-2; CDR3 DNA: TGCGCCAGCAGCCCGTCGGACAGGGGCTATGGCTACACCTTC; CDR3 protein: CASSPSDRGYGYTF
V gene: TRBV27; clone size: .; CDR3 length: 14; D gene: .; J gene: TRBJ2-7; CDR3 DNA: TGTGCCAGCAGGTCCCAGGGGTACTCCTACGAGCAGTACTTC; CDR3 protein: CASRSQGYSYEQYF
V gene: TRBV5-1; clone size: few; CDR3 length: 14; D gene: TRBD1; J gene: TRBJ2-7; CDR3 DNA: TGCGCCAGCAGCCAAGGACAGGGAACCTACGAGCAGTACTTC; CDR3 protein: CASSQGQGTYEQYF
V gene: TRBV18; clone size: .; CDR3 length: 13; D gene: .; J gene: TRBJ1-2; CDR3 DNA: TGTGCCAGCTCCCCCGAGGGGAGGTATGGCTACACCTTC; CDR3 protein: CASSPEGRYGYTF
V gene: TRBV11-2; clone size: .; CDR3 length: 16; D gene: .; J gene: TRBJ2-7; CDR3 DNA: TGTGCCAGCAGCTTAACCGCGCTTGATTTGTCCTACGAGCAGTACTTC; CDR3 protein: CASSLTALDLSYEQYF
V gene: TRBV13; clone size: .; CDR3 length: 18; D gene: .; J gene: TRBJ1-6; CDR3 DNA: TGTGCCAGCAGCGGCGGACGGGGGGCGAGACTTCAAGGTTCACCCCTCCACTTT; CDR3 protein: CASSGGRGARLQGSPLHF
V gene: TRBV18; clone size: few; CDR3 length: 13; D gene: .; J gene: TRBJ2-1; CDR3 DNA: TGTGCCAGCTCACCACCGACGGGGAATGAGCAGTTCTTC; CDR3 protein: CASSPPTGNEQFF
V gene: TRBV18; clone size: once; CDR3 length: 17; D gene: TRBD1; J gene: TRBJ2-3; CDR3 DNA: TGTGCCAGCTCACATGGTCAGGGACAGGGGACCACAGATACGCAGTATTTT; CDR3 protein: CASSHGQGQGTTDTQYF
V gene: TRBV7-2; clone size: .; CDR3 length: 13; D gene: .; J gene: TRBJ2-5; CDR3 DNA: TGTGCCAGCAGCTTAACTATTCAAGAGACCCAGTACTTC; CDR3 protein: CASSLTIQETQYF
V gene: TRBV29-1; clone size: .; CDR3 length: 13; D gene: TRBD1; J gene: TRBJ2-7; CDR3 DNA: TGCAGCGTCTTGCCGGACAGGGTAAACGAGCAGTACTTC; CDR3 protein: CSVLPDRVNEQYF
V gene: TRBV9; clone size: .; CDR3 length: 12; D gene: .; J gene: TRBJ1-2; CDR3 DNA: TGTGCCAGCAGCGATCAGGGTTATGGCTACACCTTC; CDR3 protein: CASSDQGYGYTF
V gene: TRBV14; clone size: few; CDR3 length: 15; D gene: .; J gene: TRBJ1-1; CDR3 DNA: TGTGCCAGCAGCCCTTCCCGGGGGGCGGGGACTGAAGCTTTCTTT; CDR3 protein: CASSPSRGAGTEAFF
V gene: TRBV29-1; clone size: .; CDR3 length: 12; D gene: .; J gene: TRBJ1-2; CDR3 DNA: TGCAGCGTTGATACATCCAACTATGGCTACACCTTC; CDR3 protein: CSVDTSNYGYTF
V gene: TRBV14; clone size: .; CDR3 length: 16; D gene: TRBD1; J gene: TRBJ1-5; CDR3 DNA: TGTGCCAGCAGCCAATCGGACAGGGCACGAAGGCAGCCCCAGCATTTT; CDR3 protein: CASSQSDRARRQPQHF
V gene: TRBV19; clone size: once; CDR3 length: 14; D gene: TRBD1; J gene: TRBJ1-5; CDR3 DNA: TGTGCCAGTAGTCGGGACAGGTCAGGTCAGCCCCAGCATTTT; CDR3 protein: CASSRDRSGQPQHF
V gene: TRBV10-2; clone size: .; CDR3 length: 12; D gene: .; J gene: TRBJ1-1; CDR3 DNA: TGCGCCAGCAGTCAGGGGCGCACTGAAGCTTTCTTT; CDR3 protein: CASSQGRTEAFF
V gene: TRBV7-9; clone size: .; CDR3 length: 13; D gene: .; J gene: TRBJ1-1; CDR3 DNA: TGTGCCAGCAGCCCTCACATGAACACTGAAGCTTTCTTT; CDR3 protein: CASSPHMNTEAFF
V gene: TRBV7-2; clone size: .; CDR3 length: 16; D gene: TRBD2; J gene: TRBJ2-5; CDR3 DNA: TGTGCCAGCAGCAAGCTATTAGCGGGGGCAGGGGGGGGCCAGTACTTC; CDR3 protein: CASSKLLAGAGGGQYF
V gene: TRBV6-1; clone size: .; CDR3 length: 13; D gene: .; J gene: TRBJ1-2; CDR3 DNA: TGTGCCAGCGGCGGGGGCGGAAACTATGGCTACACCTTC; CDR3 protein: CASGGGGNYGYTF
V gene: TRBV10-2; clone size: .; CDR3 length: 13; D gene: .; J gene: TRBJ1-1; CDR3 DNA: TGCGCCAGCAGTGAGTCACGGTTAACTGAAGCTTTCTTT; CDR3 protein: CASSESRLTEAFF
V gene: TRBV5-1; clone size: .; CDR3 length: 16; D gene: TRBD2; J gene: TRBJ2-2; CDR3 DNA: TGCGCCAGCAGCTCCGCCGGGACTAGGGGGTCCGGGGAGCTGTTTTTT; CDR3 protein: CASSSAGTRGSGELFF
V gene: TRBV4-2; clone size: .; CDR3 length: 16; D gene: .; J gene: TRBJ2-7; CDR3 DNA: TGTGCCAGCAGCCAAGTGGACACCACAAGCTCCTACGAGCAGTACTTC; CDR3 protein: CASSQVDTTSSYEQYF
V gene: TRBV7-2; clone size: .; CDR3 length: 15; D gene: .; J gene: TRBJ2-3; CDR3 DNA: TGTGCCAGCACCCAAGGAGGGGCTATCTCAGATACGCAGTATTTT; CDR3 protein: CASTQGGAISDTQYF
V gene: TRBV29-1; clone size: few; CDR3 length: 14; D gene: TRBD1; J gene: TRBJ1-4; CDR3 DNA: TGCAGCGTTGAGGAGACAGGGGGTAATGAAAAACTGTTTTTT; CDR3 protein: CSVEETGGNEKLFF
V gene: TRBV4-1; clone size: .; CDR3 length: 17; D gene: .; J gene: TRBJ2-3; CDR3 DNA: TGCGCCAGCAGCCGAACCCCCCCCGAAGCTCACCCAGATACGCAGTATTTT; CDR3 protein: CASSRTPPEAHPDTQYF
V gene: TRBV6-6; clone size: few; CDR3 length: 13; D gene: .; J gene: TRBJ2-3; CDR3 DNA: TGTGCCAGCAGTGCGACATGGACAGATACGCAGTATTTT; CDR3 protein: CASSATWTDTQYF
V gene: TRBV6-5; clone size: .; CDR3 length: 13; D gene: TRBD1; J gene: TRBJ2-3; CDR3 DNA: TGTGCCAGCAGTTACGTACAGGGGAATACGCAGTATTTT; CDR3 protein: CASSYVQGNTQYF
V gene: TRBV9; clone size: few; CDR3 length: 15; D gene: .; J gene: TRBJ1-1; CDR3 DNA: TGTGCCAGCAGCTCAGTTCCCGGAGGCAGCACTGAAGCTTTCTTT; CDR3 protein: CASSSVPGGSTEAFF
V gene: TRBV6-1; clone size: .; CDR3 length: 14; D gene: TRBD1; J gene: TRBJ1-4; CDR3 DNA: TGTGCCAGCCTTGTGACAGGGCGAAATGAAAAACTGTTTTTT; CDR3 protein: CASLVTGRNEKLFF
V gene: TRBV4-3; clone size: .; CDR3 length: 14; D gene: TRBD1; J gene: TRBJ1-1; CDR3 DNA: TGCGCCAGCAGCTCACACAGGGGGCGAACTGAAGCTTTCTTT; CDR3 protein: CASSSHRGRTEAFF
V gene: TRBV27; clone size: .; CDR3 length: 14; D gene: .; J gene: TRBJ1-1; CDR3 DNA: TGTGCCAGCAGTTTTGGGCCGGCTTACACTGAAGCTTTCTTT; CDR3 protein: CASSFGPAYTEAFF
V gene: TRBV10-3; clone size: .; CDR3 length: 14; D gene: TRBD1; J gene: TRBJ1-1; CDR3 DNA: TGTGCCATCACCCAGACAGGGACGAACACTGAAGCTTTCTTT; CDR3 protein: CAITQTGTNTEAFF